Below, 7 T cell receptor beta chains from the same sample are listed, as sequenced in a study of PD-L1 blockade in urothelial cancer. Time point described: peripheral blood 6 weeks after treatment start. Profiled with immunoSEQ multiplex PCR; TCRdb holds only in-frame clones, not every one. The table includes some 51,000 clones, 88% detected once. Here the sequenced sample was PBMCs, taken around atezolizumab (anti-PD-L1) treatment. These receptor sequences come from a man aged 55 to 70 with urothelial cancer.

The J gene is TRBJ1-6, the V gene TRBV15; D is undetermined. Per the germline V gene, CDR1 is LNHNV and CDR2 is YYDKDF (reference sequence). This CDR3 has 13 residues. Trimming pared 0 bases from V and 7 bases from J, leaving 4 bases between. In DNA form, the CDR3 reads TGTGCCACCAGCAGAGATCGGAATTCACCCCTCCACTTT. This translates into CATSRDRNSPLHF.

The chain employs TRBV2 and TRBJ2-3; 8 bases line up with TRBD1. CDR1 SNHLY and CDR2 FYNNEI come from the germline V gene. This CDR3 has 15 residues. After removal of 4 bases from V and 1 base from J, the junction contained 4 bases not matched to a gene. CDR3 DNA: TGTGCCAGCAGTGTGCAGGGGGCCGGCACAGATACGCAGTATTTT. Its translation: CASSVQGAGTDTQYF.

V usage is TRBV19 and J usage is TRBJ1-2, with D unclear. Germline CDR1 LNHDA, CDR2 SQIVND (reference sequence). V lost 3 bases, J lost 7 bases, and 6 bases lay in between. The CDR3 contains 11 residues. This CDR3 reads CASSIGVGYTF. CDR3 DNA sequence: TGTGCCAGTAGTATCGGGGTTGGCTACACCTTC.

The CDR3 nucleotides are TGCGCCAGCAGCTTGGGATCATTAGCGGGGGACAATGAGCAGTTCTTC. It codes for CASSLGSLAGDNEQFF. This sequence joins TRBV5-1 and TRBJ2-1; 9 nucleotides line up with TRBD2. J gave up 5 bases and V 0 bases, and 6 bases lay outside the gene matches. CDR3 length: 16 amino acids. Germline V gives CDR1 SGHRS, CDR2 YFSETQ. The variable domain in full, completed from reference TRBV5-1 and TRBJ2-1, reads KAGVTQTPRYLIKTRGQQVTLSCSPISGHRSVSWYQQTPGQGLQFLFEYFSETQRNKGNFPGRFSGRQFSNSRSEMNVSTLELGDSALYLCASSLGSLAGDNEQFFGPGTRLTVL.

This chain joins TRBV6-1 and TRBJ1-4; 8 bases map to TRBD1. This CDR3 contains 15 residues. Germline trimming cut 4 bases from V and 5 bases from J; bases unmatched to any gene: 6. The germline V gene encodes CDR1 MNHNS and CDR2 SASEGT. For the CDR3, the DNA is TGTGCCAGCAGTGGGTTCCAGGGGGCGAATGAAAAACTGTTTTTT. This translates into CASSGFQGANEKLFF.

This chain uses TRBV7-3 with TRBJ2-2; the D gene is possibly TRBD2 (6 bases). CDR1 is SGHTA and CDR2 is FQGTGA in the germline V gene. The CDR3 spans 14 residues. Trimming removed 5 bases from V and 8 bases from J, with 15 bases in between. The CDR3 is CASSPHGGGGELFF. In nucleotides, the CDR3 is TGTGCCAGCAGCCCCCATGGCGGAGGGGGGGAGCTGTTTTTT.

The CDR3 nucleotides are TGTGCCAGCAGCAAATACAGGGCCTATGGCTACACCTTC. Protein sequence: CASSKYRAYGYTF. This chain links TRBV5-6 with TRBJ1-2; TRBD1 is a possible D gene (6 bases). The germline gives CDR1 SGHDT, CDR2 YYEEEE. There are 13 residues in the CDR3. Trimming pared 4 bases from V and 4 bases from J, leaving 11 bases between.